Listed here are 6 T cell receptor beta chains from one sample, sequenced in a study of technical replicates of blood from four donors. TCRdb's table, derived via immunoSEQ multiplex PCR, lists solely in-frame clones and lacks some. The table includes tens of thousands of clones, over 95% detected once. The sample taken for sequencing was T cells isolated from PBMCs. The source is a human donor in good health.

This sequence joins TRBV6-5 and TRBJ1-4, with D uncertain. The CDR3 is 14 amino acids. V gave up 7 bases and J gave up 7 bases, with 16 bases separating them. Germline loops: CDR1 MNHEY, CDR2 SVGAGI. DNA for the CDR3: TGTGCCAGCACCGGGGTCGGGTCCGGTGAAAAACTGTTTTTT. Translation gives CASTGVGSGEKLFF.

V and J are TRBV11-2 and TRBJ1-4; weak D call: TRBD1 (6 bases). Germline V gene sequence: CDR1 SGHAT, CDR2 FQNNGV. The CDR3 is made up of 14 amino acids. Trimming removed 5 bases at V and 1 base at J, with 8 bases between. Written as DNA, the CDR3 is TGTGCCAGCAGCCTACAGGGAACTAATGAAAAACTGTTTTTT. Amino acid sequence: CASSLQGTNEKLFF.

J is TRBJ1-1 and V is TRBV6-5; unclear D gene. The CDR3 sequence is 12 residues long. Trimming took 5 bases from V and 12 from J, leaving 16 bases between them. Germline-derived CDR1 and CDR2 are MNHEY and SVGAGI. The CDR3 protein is CASSRRSGKTFF. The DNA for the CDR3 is TGTGCCAGCAGTAGACGTTCGGGTAAGACTTTCTTT.

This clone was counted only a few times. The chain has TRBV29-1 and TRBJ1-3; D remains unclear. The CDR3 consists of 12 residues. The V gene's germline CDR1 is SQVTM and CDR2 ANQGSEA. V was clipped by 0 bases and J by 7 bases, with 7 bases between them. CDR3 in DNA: TGCAGCGTTGAAGATTCAGATAACACCATATATTTT. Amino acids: CSVEDSDNTIYF.

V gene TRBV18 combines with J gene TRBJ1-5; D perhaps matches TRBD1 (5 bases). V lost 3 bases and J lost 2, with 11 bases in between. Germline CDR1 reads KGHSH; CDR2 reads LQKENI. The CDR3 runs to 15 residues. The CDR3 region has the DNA TGTGCCAGCTCACCCGTAGGGACTGGCAATCAGCCCCAGCATTTT. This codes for CASSPVGTGNQPQHF.

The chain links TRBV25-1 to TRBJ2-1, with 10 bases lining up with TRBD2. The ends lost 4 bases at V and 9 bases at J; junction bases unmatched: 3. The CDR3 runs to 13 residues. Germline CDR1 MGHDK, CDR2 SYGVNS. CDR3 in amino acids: CASSARTSGEQFF. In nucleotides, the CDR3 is TGTGCCAGCAGTGCCCGGACTAGCGGTGAGCAGTTCTTC.